Listed below are T cell receptor beta chains from one sample, sequenced in a study of CD8 T cells in ankylosing spondylitis. TCRdb itself ran the 5' RACE reads through MiXCR, one entry per CDR3 protein. The sample holds approximately 550,000 distinct CDR3 sequences, about an eighth seen once. The sequencing input was blood, either unsorted or a sorted T cell fraction (not recorded which). These receptors all come from a male donor with ankylosing spondylitis. CDR3s include the opening cysteine and the closing phenylalanine or tryptophan. The D gene is left open where the match is weak. Clone size is not always given. Where it is, it says once, few, many or a class for expanded clones.

j_gene	d_gene	abundance	v_gene	CDR3nt	CDR3aa
TRBJ1-6	NA	few	TRBV11-2	TGTGCCAGCAGCTTAGATCCCCAGGCGTCGAATTCACCCCTCCACTTT	CASSLDPQASNSPLHF
TRBJ2-3	TRBD2	NA	TRBV11-2	TGTGCCAGCAGCCCCACGGGGGGGATTATCACAGATACGCAGTATTTT	CASSPTGGIITDTQYF
TRBJ2-2	NA	NA	TRBV12-5	TGTGCTAGTGGTTTGGTAATCTCCAGGGGAGACACCGGGGAGCTGTTTTTT	CASGLVISRGDTGELFF
TRBJ2-3	NA	NA	TRBV13	TGTGCCAGCAGCTTAGAAGGGTCCACGGGTACGCAGTATTTT	CASSLEGSTGTQYF
TRBJ2-7	NA	few	TRBV25-1	TGTGCCAGCAGTGCCCATGGGAAAACCTCCTACGAGCAGTACTTC	CASSAHGKTSYEQYF
TRBJ1-3	NA	few	TRBV24-1	TGTGCCACCAGTGACAGCCGAGGCCCTGGAAACACCATATATTTT	CATSDSRGPGNTIYF
TRBJ1-1	TRBD1	many	TRBV7-2	TGTGCCAGCAGCTCCGAACAGGGGCACACTGAAGCTTTCTTT	CASSSEQGHTEAFF
TRBJ1-1	NA	NA	TRBV9	TGTGCCAGCAGCGTAGTAGGAAGGATGAACACTGAAGCTTTCTTT	CASSVVGRMNTEAFF
TRBJ1-1	NA	few	TRBV5-1	TGCGCCAGCAGCTTCGGAGGGGGGAGCGGAGCTTTCTTT	CASSFGGGSGAFF
TRBJ2-1	TRBD1	few	TRBV20-1	TGCAGTGCTAGCGACAGGGAGCGGTACAATGAGCAGTTCTTC	CSASDRERYNEQFF
TRBJ2-1	TRBD2	NA	TRBV7-2	TGTGCCAGCAGCTTAGAAGGATCGGCGGGAGAAGGGCAGTTCTTC	CASSLEGSAGEGQFF
TRBJ2-5	NA	many	TRBV25-1	TGTGCCAGCAGTGAATATACTAGCCGGTGGGAGACCCAGTACTTC	CASSEYTSRWETQYF
TRBJ2-3	TRBD2	NA	TRBV20-1	TGCAGTGCGCGGACTAGCGGACTTAGCACAGATACGCAGTATTTT	CSARTSGLSTDTQYF
TRBJ2-2	TRBD2	few	TRBV11-2	TGTGCCAGCAGCCCCCCGGGACTAGCGGGAGCGGGCACCGGGGAGCTGTTTTTT	CASSPPGLAGAGTGELFF
TRBJ1-1	TRBD1	NA	TRBV20-1	TGCAGTGCTGCAAGACAGGGAGGGACTGAAGCTTTCTTT	CSAARQGGTEAFF
TRBJ1-2	TRBD1	many	TRBV29-1	TGCAGCGTTGAAGAACAGGGGCAGGTATTCTATGGCTACACCTTC	CSVEEQGQVFYGYTF
TRBJ2-7	TRBD2	NA	TRBV5-6	TGTGCCAGCACCCTAGCGGGGAACGACGAGCAGTACTTC	CASTLAGNDEQYF
TRBJ1-2	NA	many	TRBV29-1	TGCAGCGTTGAGCCATTGAAGGGAGGCTACACCTTC	CSVEPLKGGYTF
TRBJ1-1	NA	few	TRBV5-1	TGCGCCAGTGGGACGGGGGCCACTGAAGCTTTCTTT	CASGTGATEAFF
TRBJ2-7	TRBD2	NA	TRBV6-2/TRBV6-3	TGTGCCAGCAGTTCGACTAGCGGGCCCTCCTACGAGCAGTACTTC	CASSSTSGPSYEQYF
TRBJ2-7	TRBD2	NA	TRBV29-1	TGCAGCGCCGGCGGCGGGAGGGCCTCCTACGAGCAGTACTTC	CSAGGGRASYEQYF
TRBJ1-1	NA	few	TRBV15	TGTGCCACCAGCAGAGATCCGGGGGTCGGCACTGAAGCTTTCTTT	CATSRDPGVGTEAFF
TRBJ1-1	NA	NA	TRBV10-2	TGCGCCAGCAGAGACACCGACTTGGAAGCTTTCTTT	CASRDTDLEAFF
TRBJ2-1	NA	NA	TRBV7-9	TGTGCCAGCAGCCCACTTGGGCGCGTAACTAACAATGAGCAGTTCTTC	CASSPLGRVTNNEQFF
TRBJ1-3	NA	NA	TRBV29-1	TGCAGCGCAGGGACACCTGGAAACACCATATATTTT	CSAGTPGNTIYF
TRBJ2-5	NA	few	TRBV19	TGTGCCAGTAGTATCAACGGCCAAGAGACCCAGTACTTC	CASSINGQETQYF
TRBJ2-1	NA	NA	TRBV5-1	TGCGCCAGCAGCTCTCGAACAGGGTCCAATGAGCAGTTCTTC	CASSSRTGSNEQFF
TRBJ1-2	NA	NA	TRBV20-1	TGCAGTGCTAGAGAGGAGGGCTATGGCTACACCTTC	CSAREEGYGYTF
TRBJ1-1	TRBD1	NA	TRBV20-1	TGCAGTGCTAGAGATCGGGACAGAAACACTGAAGCTTTCTTT	CSARDRDRNTEAFF
TRBJ2-1	TRBD1	NA	TRBV11-2	TGTGCCAGCAGCTTAGCGTTTGACAGGGCCAATGAGCAGTTCTTC	CASSLAFDRANEQFF
TRBJ2-1	NA	many	TRBV28	TGTGCCAGCAGTTGGGCAGGGGACAATGAGCAGTTCTTC	CASSWAGDNEQFF
TRBJ1-2	TRBD1	few	TRBV20-1	TGCAGTGCTCTTGTGACAGGGTTAGGGTATGGCTACACCTTC	CSALVTGLGYGYTF
TRBJ1-2	NA	NA	TRBV12-3/TRBV12-4	TGTGCCAGCAGTTTAGGGACCTCCGTATTAGGTGGCTACACCTTC	CASSLGTSVLGGYTF
TRBJ2-1	NA	NA	TRBV7-9	TGTGCCGCTGGGAGCGGATACAATGAGCAGTTCTTC	CAAGSGYNEQFF
TRBJ2-2	TRBD2	NA	TRBV2	TGTGCCAGCAGGAGCGGGGGGATGAACACCGGGGAGCTGTTTTTT	CASRSGGMNTGELFF
TRBJ2-7	NA	few	TRBV27	TGTGCCAGCAGTTTAAATCTAGGCGCCGAGCAGTACTTC	CASSLNLGAEQYF
TRBJ2-2	NA	many	TRBV5-1	TGCGCCAGCAGCTCCGGGGGAAACGGGGAGCTGTTTTTT	CASSSGGNGELFF
TRBJ2-1	TRBD2	NA	TRBV24-1	TGTGCCACCGGCCCTAGCGGGAGCTTCAACAATGAGCAGTTCTTC	CATGPSGSFNNEQFF
TRBJ2-3	TRBD2	few	TRBV7-2	TGTGCCAGCTCAACGACTAGCGGGAGCCTCACAGATACGCAGTATTTT	CASSTTSGSLTDTQYF
TRBJ1-4	NA	NA	TRBV2	TGTGCCAGCAGTGAATACCGGCGGAGTGAAAAACTGTTTTTT	CASSEYRRSEKLFF
TRBJ2-2	NA	few	TRBV9	TGTGCCAGCAGCCCCCGGACGGACTCGAACACCGGGGAGCTGTTTTTT	CASSPRTDSNTGELFF
TRBJ2-7	NA	NA	TRBV28	TGTGCCAGCACCTTTTCCATAGGGACCTACGAGCAGTACTTC	CASTFSIGTYEQYF
TRBJ2-7	TRBD2	NA	TRBV6-4	TGTGCCAGCCTTCGGACTAGCGGCCCTACCCCCTACGAGCAGTACTTC	CASLRTSGPTPYEQYF
TRBJ2-3	TRBD2	few	TRBV11-2	TGTGCCAGCAGCTTAGAGTGGGAGGGGAGGACAGATACGCAGTATTTT	CASSLEWEGRTDTQYF
TRBJ1-3	TRBD1	NA	TRBV20-1	TGCAGTGCCACGGACAGGGGGGGAAACACCATATATTTT	CSATDRGGNTIYF
TRBJ1-3	NA	NA	TRBV7-2	TGTGCCAGCAGCTTAGCACCCACGAGCTCTGGAAACACCATATATTTT	CASSLAPTSSGNTIYF
TRBJ2-7	TRBD2	NA	TRBV27	TGTGCCAGCAGCCCGGGCCCTAGCGGGAGGGGTGAGCAGTACTTC	CASSPGPSGRGEQYF
TRBJ2-5	TRBD1	NA	TRBV5-4	TGTGCCAGCAGCCGGGGACAGGTTGAGACCCAGTACTTC	CASSRGQVETQYF
TRBJ1-5	NA	NA	TRBV6-2/TRBV6-3	TGTGCCAGCAGTTACTCGAGGACGGGTCAGCCCCAGCATTTT	CASSYSRTGQPQHF